These 21 T cell receptor beta chains share one sample of origin, sequenced in a study of CD8 T cells in ankylosing spondylitis. TCRdb re-called the 5' RACE reads through MiXCR, storing one row per CDR3 protein. This table holds a few hundred thousand distinct CDR3 sequences, roughly a tenth found once. Sequencing input: blood, either unsorted or a sorted T cell fraction (not recorded which). These TCRs come from a male donor with ankylosing spondylitis or in good health (not recorded which).

Only a few counts were recorded for this clonotype. V usage is TRBV5-1 and J usage is TRBJ2-5, with 7 bases lining up with TRBD1. The V gene's germline CDR1 is SGHRS and CDR2 YFSETQ. This CDR3 is 13 amino acids long. Trimming cost V 2 bases and J 5 bases; bases outside gene matches: 3. In nucleotides, the CDR3 is TGCGCCAGCAGCTTCGGACAGGCGGAGACCCAGTACTTC. As protein: CASSFGQAETQYF.

The sample holds many counts of this clonotype. V and J are TRBV6-1 and TRBJ2-1; 9 positions match TRBD2. Losses at the gene ends were 8 bases for V and 4 bases for J; bases not matched to a gene: 9. From germline, CDR1 is MNHNS and CDR2 SASEGT. CDR3 length: 15 residues. CDR3 residues: CASSPGTSTYNEQFF. The CDR3 DNA is TGTGCCAGCTCTCCGGGGACTAGCACTTACAATGAGCAGTTCTTC.

This clonotype has ten or more counts. V is TRBV6-6 and J is TRBJ2-2; weak D call: TRBD2 (5 bases). Germline CDR1 and CDR2: MNHNY and SVGAGI (reference sequence). Trimming took 7 bases from V and 1 from J, leaving 7 bases between them. This CDR3 is built from 13 residues. The CDR3 nucleotides read TGTGCCAGCACGGGATTGAACACCGGGGAGCTGTTTTTT. Protein: CASTGLNTGELFF.

The chain has TRBV15 and TRBJ2-7; a possible D gene is TRBD1 (6 bases). The germline CDR1 and CDR2 sequences are LNHNV and YYDKDF (reference sequence). This CDR3 is built from 13 residues. The V end lost 10 bases, the J end lost 4 bases, and 17 bases lay between the germline ends. The CDR3 sequence: CASTQGVGYEQYF. CDR3 nucleotide sequence: TGTGCCAGTACACAGGGAGTCGGGTACGAGCAGTACTTC. Complete variable domain (other parts from reference TRBV15 and TRBJ2-7): DAMVIQNPRYQVTQFGKPVTLSCSQTLNHNVMYWYQQKSSQAPKLLFHYYDKDFNNEADTPDNFQSRRPNTSFCFLDIRSPGLGDTAMYLCASTQGVGYEQYFGPGTRLTVT.

This clonotype was observed a few times. The chain uses TRBV3-1 and TRBJ1-5; D gene uncertain. Trimming shortened V by 4 bases and J by 0 bases, and 10 bases separated the two germline ends. The CDR3 totals 15 residues. In germline, CDR1 is LGHDT, CDR2 YNNKEL (reference sequence). The CDR3: CASSLNTYSNQPQHF. CDR3 bases: TGTGCCAGCAGCCTAAACACGTATAGCAATCAGCCCCAGCATTTT. Full variable domain (remainder filled in from reference TRBV3-1 and TRBJ1-5): DTAVSQTPKYLVTQMGNDKSIKCEQNLGHDTMYWYKQDSKKFLKIMFSYNNKELIINETVPNRFSPKSPDKAHLNLHINSLELGDSAVYFCASSLNTYSNQPQHFGDGTRLSIL.

The J gene is TRBJ1-1, the V gene TRBV12-3 or TRBV12-4, with a possible D match to TRBD1 (6 bases). The CDR3 sequence is 13 residues long. V gave up 6 bases and J gave up 11 bases, with 19 bases separating them. As DNA, the CDR3 is TGTGCCAGCAGCAGTACTACAGGGACGAGCGCTTTCTTT. Translation gives CASSSTTGTSAFF.

The chain employs TRBV30 and TRBJ1-4; 8 bases map to TRBD1. V lost 4 bases and J lost 4; bases outside the gene matches: 2. The V gene's germline CDR1 is GTSNPN and CDR2 SVGIG (reference sequence). The CDR3 length is 13 residues. CDR3 loop: CAWNRGGNEKLFF. The CDR3 DNA follows: TGTGCCTGGAACAGGGGGGGTAATGAAAAACTGTTTTTT.

This clonotype was seen a handful of times. V is TRBV7-9 and J is TRBJ1-2, with 7 bases aligning to TRBD1. V lost 6 bases, J lost 1 base, and 11 bases stayed unmatched. The V gene's germline CDR1 is SEHNR and CDR2 FQNEAQ (reference sequence). The CDR3 has 16 residues. The CDR3 nucleotides are TGTGCCAGCAGTTTCTCTCGGGACAGAATTAACTATGGCTACACCTTC. It encodes CASSFSRDRINYGYTF. The variable domain in full, with the rest retrieved from reference TRBV7-9 and TRBJ1-2, is DTGVSQNPRHKITKRGQNVTFRCDPISEHNRLYWYRQTLGQGPEFLTYFQNEAQLEKSRLLSDRFSAERPKGSFSTLEIQRTEQGDSAMYLCASSFSRDRINYGYTFGSGTRLTVV.

The table lists this clonotype with many counts. The chain uses TRBV20-1 and TRBJ2-7; TRBD2 might be the D (5 bases). This CDR3 is built from 11 residues. Germline assignment: CDR1 DFQATT and CDR2 SNEGSKA (reference sequence). The V end lost 3 bases, the J end lost 7 bases, and 10 bases lay between the germline ends. CDR3 region: CSARAGREQYF. As DNA, the CDR3 is TGCAGTGCTAGGGCGGGCCGGGAGCAGTACTTC.

This clonotype was detected ten times or more. The chain links TRBV20-1 to TRBJ2-3; 13 bases line up with TRBD2. V trimming: 5 bases; J trimming: 2 bases; junction bases outside the gene matches: 7. The length of the CDR3 is 16 residues. The germline V gene has CDR1 DFQATT and CDR2 SNEGSKA (reference sequence). The CDR3 loop reads CSAWTSGGPHTDTQYF. As DNA, the CDR3 is TGCAGTGCTTGGACTAGCGGGGGACCCCACACAGATACGCAGTATTTT.

This clonotype was detected ten times or more. The chain uses TRBV5-1 and TRBJ2-7; 12 nucleotides line up with TRBD2. With V trimmed by 6 bases and J by 5 bases, 9 bases remained unmatched. CDR3 length: 15 residues. The V gene's germline CDR1 is SGHRS and CDR2 YFSETQ. The chain's CDR3 is CASTQTSGGRDEQYF. For the CDR3, the DNA is TGCGCCAGCACCCAGACTAGCGGGGGACGGGACGAGCAGTACTTC. Full variable domain (remainder filled in from reference TRBV5-1 and TRBJ2-7): KAGVTQTPRYLIKTRGQQVTLSCSPISGHRSVSWYQQTPGQGLQFLFEYFSETQRNKGNFPGRFSGRQFSNSRSEMNVSTLELGDSALYLCASTQTSGGRDEQYFGPGTRLTVT.

This clonotype was picked up a small number of times. The rearrangement joins TRBV5-5 to TRBJ2-2; 7 bases fit TRBD1. CDR3 length: 15 amino acids. The J segment lost 1 base and the V segment lost 5 bases, leaving 5 bases of the junction unmatched. Germline CDR1 reads SGHKS; CDR2 reads YYEKEE (reference sequence). The CDR3 nucleotides read TGTGCCAGCAGATCCTGGGACAGGAACACCGGGGAGCTGTTTTTT. This gives the protein CASRSWDRNTGELFF. The complete variable domain, with remaining parts taken from reference TRBV5-5 and TRBJ2-2, reads DAGVTQSPTHLIKTRGQQVTLRCSPISGHKSVSWYQQVLGQGPQFIFQYYEKEERGRGNFPDRFSARQFPNYSSELNVNALLLGDSALYLCASRSWDRNTGELFFGEGSRLTVL.

The chain couples TRBV20-1 to TRBJ2-1, with D unclear. The CDR3 runs 15 residues. V was shortened by 5 bases and J by 12 bases, with 26 bases between the two germline ends. Germline lookup yields CDR1 DFQATT and CDR2 SNEGSKA (reference sequence). CDR3 DNA sequence: TGCAGTGCTTACCCCCGCAGAACCCGAGGCAGTGTGCAGTTCTTC. It yields the protein CSAYPRRTRGSVQFF.

This clonotype appeared many times. This sequence joins TRBV12-3 or TRBV12-4 and TRBJ2-3; a weak D match, TRBD1 (6 bases). Trimming took off 6 bases at V and 2 bases at J, with 18 bases between the two ends. CDR3 length: 16 residues. CDR3: CASRPDRDTLTDTQYF. The CDR3, as DNA: TGTGCCAGCAGACCAGACCGGGACACCCTCACAGATACGCAGTATTTT.

The V and J genes are TRBV20-1 and TRBJ2-7, with unresolved D. V was pared by 6 bases and J by 0 bases, with 15 bases between. This CDR3 comprises 14 residues. Germline V CDR1 and CDR2: DFQATT, SNEGSKA (reference sequence). The CDR3 DNA reads as TGCAGTGCACCGACTCCTTTGAGCTCCTACGAGCAGTACTTC. It specifies CSAPTPLSSYEQYF.

This clonotype has at least ten counts. The chain is built from TRBV5-1 and TRBJ2-3, with D tentatively TRBD2 (5 bases). In germline, CDR1 is SGHRS, CDR2 YFSETQ. The CDR3 totals 15 residues. Trimming stripped 0 bases from V and 6 bases from J, with 14 bases between. The CDR3 coding sequence is TGCGCCAGCAGCTTGGTTGGCGGGCGGCCGGATACGCAGTATTTT. This gives the protein CASSLVGGRPDTQYF.

Many counts were recorded for this clonotype. The CDR3 DNA sequence: TGTGCCAGCAGCCCCGGGGGCACTGAAGCTTTCTTT. Its protein is CASSPGGTEAFF. This sequence joins TRBV3-1 and TRBJ1-1; the D gene is possibly TRBD1 (5 bases). This CDR3 is 12 amino acids long. Trimming stripped 4 bases from V and 4 bases from J, with 7 bases between. From germline, CDR1 is LGHDT and CDR2 YNNKEL (reference sequence).

This clonotype was observed a few times. In DNA, the CDR3 is TGTGCCAGCAGCCAAGAGACGAAGCGGGGGGTCACCGGGGAGCTGTTTTTT. Translating it yields CASSQETKRGVTGELFF. The genes are TRBV3-1 and TRBJ2-2, with TRBD2 matching 9 bases. CDR3 length equals 17 residues. Germline-derived CDR1 and CDR2 are LGHDT and YNNKEL (reference sequence). J was trimmed by 4 bases and V by 0 bases; bases with no gene match: 6.

Ten or more counts support this clonotype. This sequence joins TRBV5-1 and TRBJ1-4, with 8 bases matching TRBD1. The CDR3 spans 13 residues. Germline-derived CDR1 and CDR2 are SGHRS and YFSETQ. V dropped 0 bases and J dropped 8; count of bases not matched to a gene: 0. The CDR3 spells CASSLGQGEKLFF. Written as DNA, the CDR3 is TGCGCCAGCAGCTTGGGACAGGGGGAAAAACTGTTTTTT.

This clonotype occurred a few times. This rearrangement joins TRBV28 to TRBJ1-5, with a weak D call TRBD1 (6 bases). Germline lookup yields CDR1 MDHEN and CDR2 SYDVKM. The V end was cut by 4 bases, the J end by 0 bases, with 13 bases between. This CDR3 has 16 amino acids. The CDR3 spells CASSSEGGYSNQPQHF. The DNA for the CDR3 is TGTGCCAGCAGTTCGGAAGGGGGATATAGCAATCAGCCCCAGCATTTT.

The chain has TRBV18 and TRBJ2-7; TRBD1 is a possible D gene (6 bases). Germline V lookup: CDR1 KGHSH, CDR2 LQKENI. V lost 2 bases to trimming and J lost 2 bases, with 10 bases between them. This CDR3 is built from 14 residues. CDR3 protein: CASSPSGTTYEQYF. The CDR3 region has the DNA TGTGCCAGCTCACCAAGTGGGACAACCTACGAGCAGTACTTC.